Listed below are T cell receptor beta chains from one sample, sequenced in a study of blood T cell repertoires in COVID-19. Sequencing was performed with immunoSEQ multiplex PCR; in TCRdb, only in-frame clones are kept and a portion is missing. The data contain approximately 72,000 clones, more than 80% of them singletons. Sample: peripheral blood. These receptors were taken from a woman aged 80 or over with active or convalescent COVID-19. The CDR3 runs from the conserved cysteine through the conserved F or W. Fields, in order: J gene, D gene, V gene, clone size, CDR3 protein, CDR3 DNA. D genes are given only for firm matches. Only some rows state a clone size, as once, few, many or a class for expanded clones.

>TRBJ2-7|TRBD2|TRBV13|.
CASSFGGALTYEQYF
TGTGCCAGCAGCTTCGGGGGGGCCCTCACCTACGAGCAGTACTTC
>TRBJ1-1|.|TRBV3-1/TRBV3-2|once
CASSQDSGGRSAFF
TGTGCCAGCAGCCAAGATTCCGGGGGTAGGTCAGCTTTCTTT
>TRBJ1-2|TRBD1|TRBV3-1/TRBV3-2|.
CASSHSSGLRDSNSYTF
TGTGCCAGCAGCCATTCCTCCGGCCTCCGGGACAGCAACAGCTACACCTTC
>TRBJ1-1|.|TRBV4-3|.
CASSQNMNTEAFF
TGCGCCAGCAGCCAGAACATGAACACTGAAGCTTTCTTT
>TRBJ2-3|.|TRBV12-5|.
CASGPRTDTQYF
TGTGCTAGTGGCCCCCGGACAGATACGCAGTATTTT
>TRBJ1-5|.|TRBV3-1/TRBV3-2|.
CASSQELGFQPQHF
TGTGCCAGCAGCCAAGAACTGGGCTTCCAGCCCCAGCATTTT
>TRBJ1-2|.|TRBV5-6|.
CASSLDRVGGYTF
TGTGCCAGCAGCTTGGATCGGGTAGGCGGCTACACCTTC
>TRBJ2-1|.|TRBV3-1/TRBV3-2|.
CASSETQSSYNEQFF
TGTGCCAGCTCCGAAACTCAAAGCTCCTACAATGAGCAGTTCTTC
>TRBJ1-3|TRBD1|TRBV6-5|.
CASSYIDRGSGNTIYF
TGTGCCAGCAGTTACATTGACAGGGGATCAGGAAACACCATATATTTT
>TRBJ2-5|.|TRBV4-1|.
CASSQDRGGRGQETQYF
TGCGCCAGCAGCCAAGATAGGGGCGGACGGGGGCAAGAGACCCAGTACTTC
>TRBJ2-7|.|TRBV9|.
CASSVGPSDEQYF
TGTGCCAGCAGCGTAGGACCTAGTGACGAGCAGTACTTC
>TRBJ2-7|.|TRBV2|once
CASSIQGYEQYF
TGTGCCAGCAGCATTCAGGGCTACGAGCAGTACTTC
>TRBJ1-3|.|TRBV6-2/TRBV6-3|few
CASSYTGISGNTIYF
TGTGCCAGCAGTTATACGGGAATCTCTGGAAACACCATATATTTT
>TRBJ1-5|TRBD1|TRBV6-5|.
CASSYLGQGDQPQHF
TGTGCCAGCAGTTACCTCGGACAGGGGGATCAGCCCCAGCATTTT
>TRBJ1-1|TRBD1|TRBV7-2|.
CASSSRTGRAEAFF
TGTGCCAGCAGCTCACGGACAGGGCGGGCTGAAGCTTTCTTT
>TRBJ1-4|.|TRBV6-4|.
CASSSEAGTNEKLFF
TGTGCCAGCAGTTCAGAGGCCGGGACTAATGAAAAACTGTTTTTT
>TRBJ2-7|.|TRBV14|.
CASSQSVSYEQYF
TGTGCCAGCAGCCAATCAGTCTCCTACGAGCAGTACTTC
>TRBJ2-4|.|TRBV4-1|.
CASSQPGTKNIQYF
TGCGCCAGCAGCCAACCCGGGACCAAAAACATTCAGTACTTC
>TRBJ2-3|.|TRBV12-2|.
CASRLGPSGGTDTQYF
TGTGCAAGTCGCTTAGGCCCTAGCGGGGGCACAGATACGCAGTATTTT
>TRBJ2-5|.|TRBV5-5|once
CASSLAVQETQYF
TGTGCCAGCAGCTTGGCAGTACAAGAGACCCAGTACTTC
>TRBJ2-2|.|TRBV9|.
CASSVADTGELFF
TGTGCCAGCAGCGTAGCTGACACCGGGGAGCTGTTTTTT
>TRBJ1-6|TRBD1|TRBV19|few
CASTQGQGAPSPLHF
TGTGCCAGTACCCAGGGACAGGGGGCGCCTTCACCCCTCCACTTT
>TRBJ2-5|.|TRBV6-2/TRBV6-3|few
CASSWTGGPTGTQYF
TGTGCCAGCAGTTGGACGGGGGGCCCCACCGGGACCCAGTACTTC
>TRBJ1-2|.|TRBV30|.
CAWSVRRTNYGYTF
TGTGCCTGGAGTGTACGGAGAACCAACTATGGCTACACCTTC
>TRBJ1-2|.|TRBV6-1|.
CASSEAVPTTGNYGYTF
TGTGCCAGCAGTGAAGCTGTCCCCACCACAGGGAACTATGGCTACACCTTC
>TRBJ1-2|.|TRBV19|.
CATSYYGYTF
TGTGCCACCTCCTACTATGGCTACACCTTC
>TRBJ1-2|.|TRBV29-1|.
CSVGVNYGYTF
TGCAGCGTCGGGGTAAACTATGGCTACACCTTC
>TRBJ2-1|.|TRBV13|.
CASSLEIGEQFF
TGTGCCAGCAGCTTAGAGATCGGTGAGCAGTTCTTC
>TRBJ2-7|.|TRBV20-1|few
CSASEQSYEQYF
TGCAGTGCTAGTGAGCAGTCCTACGAGCAGTACTTC
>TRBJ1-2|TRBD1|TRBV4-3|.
CASSQVQGPGYGYTF
TGCGCCAGCAGCCAAGTACAGGGGCCGGGCTATGGCTACACCTTC
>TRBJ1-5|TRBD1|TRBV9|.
CASSQGVSWDQPQHF
TGTGCCAGCTCCCAGGGGGTAAGCTGGGATCAGCCCCAGCATTTT
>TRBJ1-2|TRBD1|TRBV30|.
CAWSNRDRGLNYGYTF
TGTGCCTGGAGTAACCGGGACAGGGGGCTGAACTATGGCTACACCTTC
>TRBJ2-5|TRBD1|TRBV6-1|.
CASSEGQGAYETQYF
TGTGCCAGCAGTGAAGGACAGGGGGCGTATGAGACCCAGTACTTC
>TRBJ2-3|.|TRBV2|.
CASKLRADAQYF
TGTGCCAGCAAGCTGAGGGCAGATGCGCAGTATTTT
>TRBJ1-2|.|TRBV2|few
CASSVQVYGYTF
TGTGCCAGCAGTGTCCAGGTCTATGGCTACACCTTC
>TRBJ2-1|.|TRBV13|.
CASSLGTGRVGNEQFF
TGTGCCAGCAGCTTAGGCACAGGAAGGGTCGGCAATGAGCAGTTCTTC
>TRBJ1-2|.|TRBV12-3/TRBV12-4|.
CASSFSGRGYTF
TGTGCCAGCAGTTTCTCAGGCCGGGGCTACACCTTC
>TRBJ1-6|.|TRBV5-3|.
CARSVFSVQSESSPLHF
TGTGCCAGAAGCGTTTTTTCGGTCCAATCTGAGTCTTCACCCCTCCACTTT
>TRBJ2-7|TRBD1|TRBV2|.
CASRGSGDRVYEQYF
TGTGCCAGCAGAGGATCCGGAGACAGGGTTTACGAGCAGTACTTC
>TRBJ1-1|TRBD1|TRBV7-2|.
CASSLEEGARAFF
TGTGCCAGCAGCTTAGAGGAGGGGGCAAGAGCTTTCTTT
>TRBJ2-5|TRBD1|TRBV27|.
CASTTGGAGQETQYF
TGTGCCAGCACTACAGGGGGCGCAGGCCAAGAGACCCAGTACTTC
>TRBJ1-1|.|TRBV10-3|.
CAISGVDTEAFF
TGTGCCATCAGCGGGGTCGACACTGAAGCTTTCTTT
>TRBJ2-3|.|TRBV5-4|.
CASSYMGDNTQYF
TGTGCCAGCAGTTACATGGGCGACAATACGCAGTATTTT
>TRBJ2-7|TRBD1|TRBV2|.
CASHRDRGGYDEQYF
TGTGCCAGCCACCGGGACAGGGGAGGCTACGACGAGCAGTACTTC
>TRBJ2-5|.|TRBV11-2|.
CASSSYQETQYF
TGTGCCAGCAGCTCGTACCAAGAGACCCAGTACTTC
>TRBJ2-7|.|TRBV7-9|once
CASSLLPYEQYF
TGTGCCAGCAGCTTACTACCATACGAGCAGTACTTC
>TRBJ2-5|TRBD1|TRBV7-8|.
CASTRGFQETQYF
TGTGCCAGCACCAGGGGGTTTCAAGAGACCCAGTACTTC
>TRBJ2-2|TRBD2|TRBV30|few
CAWSATGLAGANTGELFF
TGTGCCTGGAGTGCTACGGGACTAGCGGGGGCGAACACCGGGGAGCTGTTTTTT
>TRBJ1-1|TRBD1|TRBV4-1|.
CASSQDWTGASEAFF
TGCGCCAGCAGCCAAGATTGGACAGGAGCCTCTGAAGCTTTCTTT
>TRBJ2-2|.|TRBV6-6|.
CASSHRAGELFF
TGTGCCAGCAGCCACAGGGCCGGGGAGCTGTTTTTT
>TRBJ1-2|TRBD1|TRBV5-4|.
CASSLAAGQGAYGYTF
TGTGCCAGCAGCTTGGCCGCAGGACAGGGGGCTTATGGCTACACCTTC
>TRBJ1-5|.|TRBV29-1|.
CSVADSNSNQPQHF
TGCAGCGTTGCCGACAGCAATAGCAATCAGCCCCAGCATTTT
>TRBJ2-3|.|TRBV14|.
CASSQTSSGTQYF
TGTGCCAGCAGCCAAACCTCGTCGGGTACGCAGTATTTT
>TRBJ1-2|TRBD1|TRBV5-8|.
CASTTRGTGGYRAIHGYTF
TGTGCCAGCACCACCAGGGGGACAGGGGGATATCGTGCCATCCATGGCTACACCTTC